Sequencing of this T cell receptor beta chain was carried out in a study of blood T cell repertoires in COVID-19. About the research overall: From the United States, Italy and Spain came samples of acute and convalescent COVID-19. From T cells, B-cell-depleted T cells, or PBMCs came the material, which was cDNA or gDNA.

The CDR3 extends over 12 amino acids. Germline trimming cut 4 bases from V and 8 bases from J; bases unmatched to any gene: 3. Regarding this clone: At the DNA level, this CDR3 is encoded by other sequences in the same sample as well.

Participant ages covered 18 to 89 years across some 25 US areas. Recovered status in Cohort 3 required two negative PCRs, clearance, or symptom resolution. Sequencing used immunoSEQ multiplex PCR; TCRdb keeps in-frame clones, though not all of them. Seen here are approximately 300,000 clones, around 90% observed once, and the top ten hold under 20%. The V gene is TRBV12-3 or TRBV12-4, the J gene TRBJ1-2, with 8 bases aligning to TRBD1. The sequenced sample was PBMCs or T cells enriched from blood (not recorded which). This clonotype originated in a woman in her twenties or thirties who had recovered from COVID-19. The CDR3 reads CASSSTGGGYTF. The CDR3, as DNA: TGTGCCAGCAGTTCTACAGGGGGGGGCTACACCTTC.